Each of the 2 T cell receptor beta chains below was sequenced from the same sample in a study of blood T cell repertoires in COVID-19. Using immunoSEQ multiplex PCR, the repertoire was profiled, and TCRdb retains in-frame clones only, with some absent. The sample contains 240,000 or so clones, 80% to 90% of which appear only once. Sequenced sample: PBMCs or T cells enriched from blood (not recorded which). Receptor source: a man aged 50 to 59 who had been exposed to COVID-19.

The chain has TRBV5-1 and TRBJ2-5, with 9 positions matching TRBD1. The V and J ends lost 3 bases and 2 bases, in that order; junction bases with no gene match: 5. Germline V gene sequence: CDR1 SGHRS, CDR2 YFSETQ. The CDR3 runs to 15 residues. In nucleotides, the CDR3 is TGCGCCAGCAGCTCGGGACAGGGAATTCAAGAGACCCAGTACTTC. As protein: CASSSGQGIQETQYF.

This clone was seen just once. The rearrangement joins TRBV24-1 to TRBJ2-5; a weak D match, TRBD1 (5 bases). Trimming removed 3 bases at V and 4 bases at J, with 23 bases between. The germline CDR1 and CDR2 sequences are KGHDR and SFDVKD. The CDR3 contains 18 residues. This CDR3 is CATSDTKANAQDLETQYF. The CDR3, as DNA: TGTGCCACCAGTGATACGAAGGCGAACGCACAGGACCTAGAGACCCAGTACTTC.